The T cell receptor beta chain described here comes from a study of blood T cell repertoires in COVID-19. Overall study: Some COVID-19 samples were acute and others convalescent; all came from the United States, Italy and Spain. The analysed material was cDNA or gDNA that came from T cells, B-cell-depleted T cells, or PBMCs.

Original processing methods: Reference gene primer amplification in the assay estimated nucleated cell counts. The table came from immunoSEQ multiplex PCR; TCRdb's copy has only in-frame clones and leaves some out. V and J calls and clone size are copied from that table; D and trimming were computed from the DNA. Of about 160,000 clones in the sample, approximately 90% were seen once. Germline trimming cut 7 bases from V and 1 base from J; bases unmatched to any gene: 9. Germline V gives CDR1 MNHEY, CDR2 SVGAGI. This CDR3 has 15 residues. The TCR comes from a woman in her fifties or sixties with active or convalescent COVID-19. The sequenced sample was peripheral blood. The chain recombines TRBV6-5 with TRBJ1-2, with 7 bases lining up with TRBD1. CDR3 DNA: TGTGCCAGCAAATGGGACAGAGAGAATAACTATGGCTACACCTTC. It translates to CASKWDRENNYGYTF.